This TCR beta chain was captured by sequencing in a study of blood T cells in healthy people across ages. Donors gave 9 to 10 milliliters of peripheral blood apiece. They isolated at least 6 million PBMCs from each sample. Study-wide results and limits: As age increased, TCR beta diversity per million T cells fell in a roughly linear fashion.

Points on this clonotype: The antigen remains unidentified. Compared with germline, one end of the junction differs, possibly owing to a read error.

The use of a sample-barcoded 5' primer and a J-beta primer mix characterized a second PCR of roughly 6 to 12 cycles. Each CDR3 protein is one row after TCRdb ran MiXCR on the 5' RACE reads. The table shows hundreds of thousands of distinct CDR3 sequences, with around half occurring only once. The receptor was derived from a woman aged 55-69 years in good health. The material sequenced was blood.

The CDR3 spells CAISEGAGGRETQYF. As DNA, the CDR3 is TGTGCTATCAGTGAGGGCGCGGGAGGAAGGGAGACCCAGTACTTC. The chain links TRBV10-3 to TRBJ2-5; 8 positions agree with TRBD2. This CDR3 is built from 15 residues. CDR1 is ENHRY, CDR2 SYGVKD, per germline.